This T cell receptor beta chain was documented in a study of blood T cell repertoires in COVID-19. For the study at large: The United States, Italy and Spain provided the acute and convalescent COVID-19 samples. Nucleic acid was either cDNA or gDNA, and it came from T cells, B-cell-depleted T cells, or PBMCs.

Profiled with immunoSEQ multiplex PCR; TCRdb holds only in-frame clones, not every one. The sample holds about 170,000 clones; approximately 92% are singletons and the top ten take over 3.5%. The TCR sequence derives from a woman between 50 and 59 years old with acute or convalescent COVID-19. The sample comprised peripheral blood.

The DNA for the CDR3 is TGTGCCAGCAGCATGGGGGACTCTGGACAGCCCCAGCATTTT. It yields the protein CASSMGDSGQPQHF. This chain uses TRBV11-1 with TRBJ1-5; a possible D gene is TRBD1 (5 bases). Germline V gene sequence: CDR1 SGHAT, CDR2 FQDESV (reference sequence). V was pared by 5 bases and J by 7 bases, with 15 bases between. This CDR3 region has 14 residues. Together with reference TRBV11-1 and TRBJ1-5, the CDR3 gives the full variable domain: EAEVAQSPRYKITEKSQAVAFWCDPISGHATLYWYRQILGQGPELLVQFQDESVVDDSQLPKDRFSAERLKGVDSTLKIQPAELGDSAMYLCASSMGDSGQPQHFGDGTRLSIL.